These 17 T cell receptor beta chains were all obtained from the same sample, sequenced in a study of blood T cell repertoires in COVID-19. The data were produced by immunoSEQ multiplex PCR, yet TCRdb's version contains in-frame clones alone and is incomplete. The sample lists 130,000 or so clones, roughly 83% occurring once. The sequencing input was peripheral blood. These receptor sequences come from a woman aged 70-85 years with COVID-19, enrolled during active disease.

The chain combines TRBV18 with TRBJ1-5; the D gene is possibly TRBD1 (6 bases). Germline CDR1 and CDR2: KGHSH and LQKENI. Trimming stripped 5 bases from V and 4 bases from J, with 12 bases between. This CDR3 comprises 14 residues. The CDR3 here is CASSIGQRNQPQHF. DNA of the CDR3: TGTGCCAGCTCAATTGGACAGAGGAATCAGCCCCAGCATTTT.

CDR3 coding DNA: TGTGCCAGCAGCTTAAACGACAGGGGGCTTCCCCTCCACTTT. It translates to CASSLNDRGLPLHF. This sequence joins TRBV7-9 and TRBJ1-6, with TRBD1 matching over 10 bases. This CDR3 spans 14 amino acids. The V gene end was trimmed by 2 bases and the J gene end by 13 bases; junction bases not matched to a gene: 5. In germline, CDR1 is SEHNR, CDR2 FQNEAQ (reference sequence).

The chain employs TRBV2 and TRBJ1-5; unclear D gene. Germline assignment: CDR1 SNHLY and CDR2 FYNNEI. Between the trimmed V and J ends, which lost 6 bases and 2 bases, there was a span of 8 bases. This CDR3 has 13 residues. CDR3 DNA sequence: TGTGCCAGCAGGGCTCTAGGCAATCAGCCCCAGCATTTT. Protein product: CASRALGNQPQHF.

The chain is built from TRBV6-5 and TRBJ1-4; TRBD1 might be the D (5 bases). The CDR3 totals 14 residues. Germline V lookup: CDR1 MNHEY, CDR2 SVGAGI. Trimming took 4 bases from V and 8 from J, leaving 14 bases between them. CDR3 sequence: CASSSGPGGEKLFF. The DNA of the CDR3 is TGTGCCAGCAGTTCCGGTCCGGGGGGAGAAAAACTGTTTTTT.

The chain uses TRBV5-1 and TRBJ1-3; D possibly corresponds to TRBD1 (5 bases). The CDR3 runs to 15 residues. Germline CDR1 is SGHRS and CDR2 is YFSETQ. Trimming removed 4 bases from V and 4 bases from J, with 15 bases in between. The CDR3 protein is CASSMGTSGGNTIYF. The CDR3 region has the DNA TGCGCCAGCAGCATGGGGACTTCTGGAGGAAACACCATATATTTT.

V and J are TRBV5-6 and TRBJ1-2; no clear D. The CDR3 is made up of 14 amino acids. V was pared by 4 bases and J by 8 bases, with 18 bases between. Looked up from germline, CDR1 is SGHDT and CDR2 is YYEEEE. CDR3 protein: CASSTAGRVRGYTF. The CDR3 DNA sequence: TGTGCCAGCAGCACAGCGGGTAGGGTACGGGGCTACACCTTC.

In DNA, the CDR3 is TGTGCCATCAGTGATCCCGCGGGGGGCCCTGGAGAGCAGTACTTC. It translates to CAISDPAGGPGEQYF. The J gene is TRBJ2-7, the V gene TRBV10-3, with 8 bases matching TRBD2. CDR3 length: 15 residues. The V gene end was trimmed by 3 bases and the J gene end by 7 bases; junction bases not matched to a gene: 11. Germline lookup yields CDR1 ENHRY and CDR2 SYGVKD.

This clone turned up a few times. This chain links TRBV19 with TRBJ2-3; 10 bases line up with TRBD2. From germline, CDR1 is LNHDA and CDR2 SQIVND (reference sequence). V dropped 4 bases and J dropped 2; count of bases not matched to a gene: 3. The length of the CDR3 is 15 residues. The CDR3 DNA reads TGTGCCAGTAGTACTAGCGGGGGACTCACAGATACGCAGTATTTT. Amino acid sequence: CASSTSGGLTDTQYF.

This clone was counted a single time. The CDR3 sequence: CASSPGGWELFF. The CDR3 nucleotides read TGTGCCAGCAGCCCGGGGGGATGGGAGCTGTTTTTT. The J gene is TRBJ2-2, the V gene TRBV9; 7 bases agree with TRBD2. Germline trimming cut 4 bases from V and 9 bases from J; bases unmatched to any gene: 3. The CDR3 is 12 residues long. Germline V gives CDR1 SGDLS, CDR2 YYNGEE.

Comment on this clone: One end of the junction fails to match germline, which may point to a read error. Written as DNA, the CDR3 is TGCGCCAGCAGCCAAGATACTTCGACGGGGGTCCCTTTTGACTTT. Translating gives CASSQDTSTGVPFDF. The chain uses TRBV4-3 and TRBJ1-6; D might be TRBD1 (5 bases). CDR3 length equals 15 residues. Germline CDR1 LGHNA, CDR2 YSLEER.

This sequence joins TRBV5-1 and TRBJ1-2; no reliable D call. V lost 4 bases, J lost 0 bases, and 7 bases lay in between. The germline V gene has CDR1 SGHRS and CDR2 YFSETQ. The CDR3 has 13 amino acids. CDR3 protein: CASSANSNYGYTF. CDR3 DNA: TGCGCCAGCAGCGCCAACTCTAACTATGGCTACACCTTC.

This CDR3 is CASGLKGSGLGNTIYF. CDR3 nucleotide sequence: TGTGCCAGTGGGTTGAAGGGCTCGGGACTTGGAAACACCATATATTTT. V is TRBV19 and J is TRBJ1-3; weak D call: TRBD1 (5 bases). Trimming stripped 8 bases from V and 3 bases from J, with 20 bases between. This CDR3 has 16 residues. Germline values: CDR1 LNHDA, CDR2 SQIVND (reference sequence).

The chain links TRBV9 to TRBJ2-2; TRBD1 agrees at 12 bases. After removal of 3 bases from V and 3 bases from J, the junction contained 6 bases not matched to a gene. This CDR3 has 17 amino acids. The germline gives CDR1 SGDLS, CDR2 YYNGEE. Here the CDR3 reads CASSGGQGAWDTGELFF. CDR3 bases: TGTGCCAGCAGCGGGGGACAGGGGGCTTGGGACACCGGGGAGCTGTTTTTT.

V gene TRBV3-1 (or the pseudogene TRBV3-2) combines with J gene TRBJ2-2, with 9 bases identical to TRBD2. CDR1 is LGHDT, CDR2 YNNKEL, per germline (reference sequence). This CDR3 comprises 15 residues. The trim removed 6 bases at V and 6 bases at J, leaving 8 bases unmatched. DNA for the CDR3: TGTGCCAGCAGTCGACTAGCGGAGGAGGCCGGGGAGCTGTTTTTT. It specifies CASSRLAEEAGELFF.

The chain employs TRBV7-2 and TRBJ1-2; 8 bases are shared with TRBD1. CDR3 size: 15 residues. Germline CDR1 reads SGHTA; CDR2 reads FQGNSA. V shed 1 base, J shed 7 bases, and the junction held 8 bases outside the gene matches. CDR3 sequence: CASSLDFGDRGGYTF. DNA for the CDR3: TGTGCCAGCAGCTTAGACTTCGGAGACAGGGGTGGCTACACCTTC.

This chain joins TRBV6-2 or TRBV6-3 and TRBJ2-1; D is unclear. The CDR3 length is 15 residues. Per germline, CDR1 MNHEY and CDR2 SVGEGT. V gave up 2 bases and J gave up 2 bases, with 10 bases separating them. CDR3 coding DNA: TGTGCCAGCAGTTACAGGTTGCGGACCTACAATGAGCAGTTCTTC. Protein: CASSYRLRTYNEQFF.

For the CDR3, the DNA is TGTGCCAGCAGCCCCGACGGAGGGAGTCAGCCCCAGCATTTT. The encoded protein is CASSPDGGSQPQHF. The chain carries TRBV7-2 and TRBJ1-5; D not resolved. The V gene lost 5 bases and the J gene lost 6 bases, with 14 bases spanning the gap. This CDR3 comprises 14 residues. Germline loops: CDR1 SGHTA, CDR2 FQGNSA.